The 4 T cell receptor beta chains below were found in one sample sequenced in a study of tumor and adjacent non-tumor tissue in lung cancer. This sample's RNA came from whole unsorted tissue. Distant lung tissue was collected more than 3 cm away from the tumor edge. A modified ARM-PCR protocol with three rounds of nested PCR amplified TCRbeta. One entry per CDR3 protein, called by TCRdb with MiXCR from the multiplex PCR reads. The table lists 50,000 to 70,000 distinct CDR3 sequences, around 61% of them singletons. The source material was distant non-tumor lung tissue. All receptors come from a man in his 70s with non-small cell lung cancer.

Regarding this clonotype: At one boundary the junction diverges from the germline segment, which might be a read error. This chain connects TRBV6-6 to TRBJ2-5; 8 bases line up with TRBD1. Germline CDR1 and CDR2: MNHNY and SVGAGI (reference sequence). CDR3 length equals 15 residues. CDR3 DNA sequence: TGTGCCAGTAGTTTCCCCGGACAGGGAGGAGGGACCCAGTACTTC. Translation gives CASSFPGQGGGTQYF.

This clonotype was seen a few times. This could be a read error, since a much larger clone is one nucleotide away. This chain links TRBV29-1 with TRBJ2-3; TRBD2 might be the D (6 bases). The CDR3 has 11 amino acids. From germline, CDR1 is SQVTM and CDR2 ANQGSEA. The CDR3 protein is CSIEGGNRQYF. The CDR3 DNA reads TGCAGCATTGAAGGCGGGAACCGGCAGTATTTT.

On this clonotype: A read error is likely, as this CDR3 ends without the conserved phenylalanine or tryptophan. DNA for the CDR3: TGCGCCTGGAGCCCCCCCGGGACAGGGACAGAGACCCAGTACTTA. Its translation is CAWSPPGTGTETQYL. The chain links TRBV30 to TRBJ2-5, with 9 positions matching TRBD1. Germline V gene lookup returns CDR1 GTSNPN and CDR2 SVGIG (reference sequence). This CDR3 region has 15 residues.

CDR3: CASRREGTTNTGELFF. The CDR3 DNA is TGTGCCAGTAGGAGGGAGGGGACGACGAACACCGGGGAGCTGTTTTTT. The chain carries TRBV6-5 and TRBJ2-2; 7 nucleotides align to TRBD2. The CDR3 has 16 residues. Looked up from germline, CDR1 is MNHEY and CDR2 is SVGAGI. Trimming removed 9 bases from V and 0 bases from J; junction bases left unmatched: 10.